A single sample gave rise to the 6 T cell receptor beta chains below, sequenced in a study of response to subunit inactivated influenza vaccine. One entry per CDR3 protein, called by TCRdb with MiXCR from the RT-PCR reads. The sample holds a few hundred thousand distinct CDR3 sequences, 10% to 12% seen once. The sample was also linked to a second study, of T cells expressing NK-cell markers. Per that study: The authors made TCR beta cDNA libraries by 5'RACE template switching. This switching added a universal primer site and UMIs.

The sample consisted of PBMCs from blood, taken on the day of vaccination. All receptors derive from a man aged 50-59 years who received an inactivated influenza vaccine.

The chain links TRBV7-2 to TRBJ2-6; D call uncertain. Germline V CDR1 and CDR2: SGHTA, FQGNSA. There are 17 residues in the CDR3. Trimming removed 1 base from V and 2 bases from J, with 12 bases in between. The CDR3 spells CASSLGPGYAGANVLTF. As DNA, the CDR3 is TGTGCCAGCAGCTTAGGCCCCGGGTACGCTGGGGCCAACGTCCTGACTTTC.

The chain is built from TRBV19 and TRBJ2-5; the D is unclear. Germline V CDR1 and CDR2: LNHDA, SQIVND (reference sequence). This CDR3 is 12 amino acids long. The V end was cut by 4 bases, the J end by 5 bases, with 8 bases between. The CDR3 DNA reads as TGTGCCAGTAGTAGGGCATCGGAGACCCAGTACTTC. It translates to CASSRASETQYF.

This clonotype was detected a few times. The CDR3 sequence: CASSSGQGAHNEQFF. CDR3 bases: TGTGCCAGCAGCTCGGGACAGGGGGCGCACAATGAGCAGTTCTTC. The rearrangement joins TRBV5-6 to TRBJ2-1; 12 bases fit TRBD1. Per the germline V gene, CDR1 is SGHDT and CDR2 is YYEEEE. Trimming took 3 bases from V and 5 from J; bases not matched to a gene: 3. CDR3 size: 15 residues.

Only a few counts were recorded for this clonotype. The rearrangement uses TRBV10-1 and TRBJ2-7; possibly TRBD1 for D (5 bases). V was cut by 3 bases and J by 3 bases, with 18 bases left in between. The CDR3 is made up of 16 amino acids. CDR1 is WNHNN and CDR2 is SYGVQD in the germline V gene (reference sequence). This chain's CDR3 is CASSERLRAGVYEQYF. DNA for the CDR3: TGCGCCAGCAGTGAACGGCTCAGGGCCGGAGTCTACGAGCAGTACTTC.

The chain is built from TRBV6-2 or TRBV6-3 and TRBJ2-5; 7 nucleotides match TRBD2. This CDR3 region has 15 residues. The ends lost 5 bases at V and 2 bases at J; junction bases unmatched: 8. Germline loops: CDR1 MNHEY, CDR2 SVGEGT. DNA for the CDR3: TGTGCCAGCAGTAGACTAGCACTAACTCAAGAGACCCAGTACTTC. Its translation: CASSRLALTQETQYF.

This clonotype was seen at least ten times. The rearrangement joins TRBV5-1 to TRBJ2-3, with a tentative D call TRBD1 (5 bases). The CDR3 loop spans 16 amino acids. Trimming took 0 bases from V and 2 from J, leaving 13 bases between them. From germline, CDR1 is SGHRS and CDR2 YFSETQ. The CDR3 sequence is CASSLDVGPNTDTQYF. CDR3 bases: TGCGCCAGCAGCTTGGATGTGGGGCCAAACACAGATACGCAGTATTTT.